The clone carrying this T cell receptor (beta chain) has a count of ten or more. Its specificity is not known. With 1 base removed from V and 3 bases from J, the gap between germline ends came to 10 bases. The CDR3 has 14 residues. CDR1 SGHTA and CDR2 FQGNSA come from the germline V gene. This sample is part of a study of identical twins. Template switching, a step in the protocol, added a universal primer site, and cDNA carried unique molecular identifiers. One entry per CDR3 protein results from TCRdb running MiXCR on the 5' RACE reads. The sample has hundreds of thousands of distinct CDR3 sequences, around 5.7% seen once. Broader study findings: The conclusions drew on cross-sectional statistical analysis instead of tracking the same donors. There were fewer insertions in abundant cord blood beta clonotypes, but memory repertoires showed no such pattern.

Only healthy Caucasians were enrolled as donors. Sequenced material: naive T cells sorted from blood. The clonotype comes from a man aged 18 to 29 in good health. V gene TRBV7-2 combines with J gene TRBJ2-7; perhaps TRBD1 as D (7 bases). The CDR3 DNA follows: TGTGCCAGCAGCTTAGGCGGGACAGTCTACGAGCAGTACTTC. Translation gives CASSLGGTVYEQYF.